Listed below are T cell receptor beta chains from one sample, sequenced in a study of blood T cell repertoires in COVID-19. Sequencing was performed with immunoSEQ multiplex PCR; in TCRdb, only in-frame clones are kept and a portion is missing. This sample carries approximately 170,000 clones, around nine tenths of them seen once, and the ten largest clones take approximately 0.8%. The sequencing sample was made of PBMCs or T cells enriched from blood (not recorded which). Receptors were obtained from a woman under 30 who had recovered from COVID-19. The CDR3 runs from the conserved cysteine through the conserved F or W. A D gene is named only where the DNA matches it firmly. Clone size is shown for a subset of rows, as once, few, many or a class of expanded clone.

V gene,J gene,clone size,D gene,CDR3 protein,CDR3 DNA
TRBV11-2,TRBJ2-7,-,-,CASSLVLGMYEQYF,TGTGCCAGCAGCTTAGTACTAGGGATGTACGAGCAGTACTTC
TRBV5-6,TRBJ2-7,-,-,CASSYSSRLDISYEQYF,TGTGCCAGCAGCTATTCCTCGAGACTAGACATAAGCTACGAGCAGTACTTC
TRBV9,TRBJ2-3,few,-,CASSFIGVGDTQYF,TGTGCCAGCAGCTTCATCGGGGTGGGAGATACGCAGTATTTT
TRBV10-2,TRBJ2-1,-,TRBD2,CASNGGRGRFGNEQFF,TGCGCCAGCAATGGTGGGCGCGGGAGATTCGGGAATGAGCAGTTCTTC
TRBV12-3/TRBV12-4,TRBJ1-2,-,-,CASSAQGNYGYTF,TGTGCCAGCAGTGCACAGGGAAACTATGGCTACACCTTC
TRBV9,TRBJ1-1,-,-,CASSVGDRLNTEAFF,TGTGCCAGCAGCGTAGGCGACAGATTGAACACTGAAGCTTTCTTT
TRBV4-1,TRBJ1-4,-,-,CASSLRQYNEKLFF,TGCGCCAGCAGTTTAAGACAGTATAATGAAAAACTGTTTTTT
TRBV7-9,TRBJ2-4,-,TRBD1,CASSAVGGTDIQYF,TGTGCCAGCAGCGCGGTAGGGGGCACGGACATTCAGTACTTC
TRBV7-2,TRBJ2-1,-,-,CASSLTDYNEQFF,TGTGCCAGCAGCCTGACAGATTACAATGAGCAGTTCTTC
TRBV28,TRBJ1-2,-,-,CASNRDYGYTF,TGTGCCAGCAACCGGGACTATGGCTACACCTTC
TRBV28,TRBJ1-1,few,TRBD1,CASSHAWDRMTEAFF,TGTGCCAGCAGCCATGCTTGGGACAGGATGACTGAAGCTTTCTTT
TRBV4-1,TRBJ1-2,-,-,CASSQDAWRGGYTF,TGCGCCAGCAGCCAAGATGCTTGGAGGGGCGGCTACACCTTC
TRBV7-2,TRBJ2-2,-,-,CASSAPVTGELFF,TGTGCCAGCAGCGCTCCGGTCACCGGGGAGCTGTTTTTT
TRBV5-5,TRBJ2-2,-,-,CASSLDRMNTGELFF,TGTGCCAGCAGCTTGGACAGGATGAACACCGGGGAGCTGTTTTTT
TRBV28,TRBJ2-1,-,-,CASTLYNEQFF,TGTGCCAGCACCCTATACAATGAGCAGTTCTTC
TRBV18,TRBJ1-4,-,-,CASSSLATNEKLFF,TGTGCCAGCTCATCCCTCGCAACTAATGAAAAACTGTTTTTT
TRBV12-3/TRBV12-4,TRBJ2-7,-,-,CASSLTGLYEQYF,TGTGCCAGCAGTTTAACGGGTCTCTACGAGCAGTACTTC
TRBV4-2,TRBJ2-1,-,-,CASSQDGSVISYNEQFF,TGTGCCAGCAGCCAAGACGGTAGCGTTATCTCCTACAATGAGCAGTTCTTC
TRBV5-4,TRBJ2-3,-,TRBD2,CASSGGTSADTQYF,TGTGCCAGCAGCGGCGGGACTAGCGCAGATACGCAGTATTTT
TRBV4-1,TRBJ2-7,-,-,CASSQDSSGHYEQYF,TGCGCCAGCAGCCAAGATTCGTCAGGGCACTACGAGCAGTACTTC
TRBV3-1/TRBV3-2,TRBJ1-1,-,-,CASSLQGGGKAFF,TGTGCCAGCAGCCTACAAGGGGGGGGGAAAGCTTTCTTT
TRBV28,TRBJ2-1,-,-,CASSLVPRTFEQFF,TGTGCCAGCAGTTTAGTCCCCAGGACTTTCGAGCAGTTCTTC
TRBV2,TRBJ1-5,-,-,CASNGDSNQPQHF,TGTGCCAGCAACGGGGATAGCAATCAGCCCCAGCATTTT
TRBV5-8,TRBJ1-5,-,-,CASVISPSSNQPQHF,TGTGCCAGCGTAATTAGCCCCTCGAGCAATCAGCCCCAGCATTTT
TRBV28,TRBJ2-7,once,TRBD1,CASSLSLSGQGANEQYF,TGTGCCAGCAGTTTAAGTTTGTCAGGACAGGGGGCCAACGAGCAGTACTTC
TRBV11-2,TRBJ1-6,once,-,CASSLDPPPGLNSPLHF,TGTGCCAGCAGCTTAGACCCCCCCCCAGGGCTGAATTCACCCCTCCACTTT
TRBV15,TRBJ2-3,-,-,CATSNRGAVTDTQYF,TGTGCCACCAGCAACCGGGGGGCCGTCACAGATACGCAGTATTTT
TRBV5-1,TRBJ1-2,once,-,CASSLDSYGYTF,TGCGCCAGCAGCTTGGACAGTTATGGCTACACCTTC
TRBV30,TRBJ2-7,-,TRBD1,CAWSLTGTGGLYEQYF,TGTGCCTGGAGCCTGACCGGGACAGGGGGCTTGTACGAGCAGTACTTC